This T cell receptor beta chain was retrieved from a study of blood T cell repertoires in COVID-19. This clone was seen once. Cohorts were based on clinical histories the participants reported. Authors' analysis steps: Amplification with reference gene primers provided the estimates of nucleated cell counts. Method: immunoSEQ multiplex PCR; TCRdb's copy keeps in-frame clones and lacks some. V and J calls and clone size are as listed in that table; D and trimming were resolved from the DNA. Of approximately 220,000 clones in the sample, about 90% were seen once. The length of the CDR3 is 14 residues. Germline lookup yields CDR1 LNHNV and CDR2 YYDKDF (reference sequence). Trimming cost V 3 bases and J 2 bases; bases outside gene matches: 1.

The sample consisted of PBMCs or T cells enriched from blood (not recorded which). The receptor's source is a man aged 30-40 years who had recovered from COVID-19. The gene calls are TRBV15 and TRBJ1-3; 7 bases map to TRBD1. CDR3 protein: CATSSDRAGNTIYF. CDR3 coding DNA: TGTGCCACCAGCAGTGACAGGGCTGGAAACACCATATATTTT.